The sequence of this T cell receptor beta chain was determined in a study of neurological immune-mediated disorders. Study-wide background: Secondary progressive cases numbered 3 among the roughly 34 multiple sclerosis patients, while the other 31 were relapsing-remitting. General observations from the study: Expanded clones shared no CDR3 amino acid sequences across subjects, suggesting private repertoires in all groups. Repertoires from 18 of 34 multiple sclerosis patients grouped phylogenetically into a related-CDR3 cluster, suggesting a possible signature.

This clonotype was seen ten or more times. Its matching antigen is unknown. The cDNA was synthesized by means of template-switch 5'RACE, which was carried out with 10-nucleotide random UMIs. TCRdb redid the calling of the 5' RACE reads with MiXCR, one entry per CDR3 protein. The data hold tens of thousands of distinct CDR3 sequences, with around 3% observed a single time. With 1 base clipped from V and 6 bases from J, the junction kept 5 bases outside the gene matches. Looked up from germline, CDR1 is LGHDT and CDR2 is YNNKEL (reference sequence). The CDR3 spans 16 residues. The TCR was taken from a middle-aged man with multiple sclerosis. The chain couples TRBV3-1 to TRBJ2-2, with 10 bases that match TRBD2. The specimen sequenced was PBMCs. The CDR3 coding sequence is TGTGCCAGCAGCCAAGGGCTAGCGGGAGTCGCCGGGGAGCTGTTTTTT. It specifies CASSQGLAGVAGELFF.